These T cell receptor beta chains were read from a single sample in a study of identifying expanded T cells in peripheral blood. Profiled with immunoSEQ multiplex PCR; TCRdb holds only in-frame clones, not every one. The sample lists under 110,000 clones; roughly 89% were seen once. The sample comprised blood. The receptors originated from a person aged 18 to 75 in good health. CDR3s include the opening cysteine and the closing phenylalanine or tryptophan. A D gene is named only where the DNA matches it firmly. For some rows the clone size is stated as once, few or many, or as a class when expanded; others skip it.

D: -
J: TRBJ2-2
length: 16
V: TRBV6-5
size: -
DNA: TGTGCCAGCAGTTACTCTCTTAGGGGAATCACCGGGGAGCTGTTTTTT
CDR3: CASSYSLRGITGELFF

D: TRBD1
J: TRBJ2-5
length: 14
V: TRBV7-9
size: -
DNA: TGTGCCAGCAGCACCTGGGACAGGCAAGAGACCCAGTACTTC
CDR3: CASSTWDRQETQYF

D: -
J: TRBJ1-1
length: 14
V: TRBV4-1
size: -
DNA: TGCGCCAGCAGCGCCAAGCACGCGAACACTGAAGCTTTCTTT
CDR3: CASSAKHANTEAFF

D: -
J: TRBJ2-1
length: 13
V: TRBV7-2
size: -
DNA: TGTGCCAGCAGCTTAGTAGGCTACAATGAGCAGTTCTTC
CDR3: CASSLVGYNEQFF

D: -
J: TRBJ1-2
length: 14
V: TRBV7-9
size: -
DNA: TGTGCCAGCAGCCTTTCGGAGGCGAACTATGGCTACACCTTC
CDR3: CASSLSEANYGYTF

D: TRBD2
J: TRBJ2-3
length: 16
V: TRBV13
size: -
DNA: TGTGCCAGCAGCCCCCCCGGGACTAGCGGTCAAGATACGCAGTATTTT
CDR3: CASSPPGTSGQDTQYF

D: TRBD1
J: TRBJ2-7
length: 14
V: TRBV6-5
size: -
DNA: TGTGCCAGCAGTCCGGGACAGGGACCCACCGAGCAGTACTTC
CDR3: CASSPGQGPTEQYF

D: -
J: TRBJ2-3
length: 15
V: TRBV4-3
size: once
DNA: TGCGCCAGCAGCCAAGAGAGGAGGGTTGCAGATACGCAGTATTTT
CDR3: CASSQERRVADTQYF

D: TRBD1
J: TRBJ2-1
length: 13
V: TRBV15
size: -
DNA: TGTGCCACCAGCGTGGGACAGGGGAATGAGCAGTTCTTC
CDR3: CATSVGQGNEQFF

D: TRBD2
J: TRBJ2-5
length: 15
V: TRBV5-8
size: -
DNA: TGTGCCAGCAGCTTGGTCCTAGCGGGGGAAGAGACCCAGTACTTC
CDR3: CASSLVLAGEETQYF

D: -
J: TRBJ1-6
length: 16
V: TRBV28
size: -
DNA: TGTGCCAGCAGTTTAGTCCTTACGGGGATTAATTCCCCCCTCCACTTT
CDR3: CASSLVLTGINSPLHF

D: -
J: TRBJ1-5
length: 12
V: TRBV2
size: -
DNA: TGTGCCAGCAGGAATAGCAATCAGCCCCAGCATTTT
CDR3: CASRNSNQPQHF

D: -
J: TRBJ1-2
length: 15
V: TRBV10-3
size: -
DNA: TGTGCCATCAGTGCGACAGACTTAGCTAACTATGGCTACACCTTC
CDR3: CAISATDLANYGYTF

D: TRBD1
J: TRBJ2-7
length: 11
V: TRBV20-1
size: -
DNA: TGCAGTGCCACGGGACAGAGAGAGCAGTACTTC
CDR3: CSATGQREQYF

D: -
J: TRBJ2-7
length: 11
V: TRBV28
size: -
DNA: TGTGCCAGCAGCTTCCATCGAGAGCAGTACTTC
CDR3: CASSFHREQYF

D: -
J: TRBJ1-1
length: 14
V: TRBV7-8
size: -
DNA: TGTGCCAGCAGCTTAGTCACGATGCGCACTGAAGCTTTCTTT
CDR3: CASSLVTMRTEAFF

D: -
J: TRBJ2-7
length: 17
V: TRBV5-1
size: -
DNA: TGCGCCAGCAGCTTGGACCCGGGTCGACGGGGCGGGAACGAGCAGTACTTC
CDR3: CASSLDPGRRGGNEQYF

D: -
J: TRBJ2-7
length: 14
V: TRBV15
size: -
DNA: TGTGCCACCAGCAGAGACAGGGGCGCCTACGAGCAGTACTTC
CDR3: CATSRDRGAYEQYF

D: -
J: TRBJ1-3
length: 11
V: TRBV7-2
size: -
DNA: TGTGCCAGCAGATCCGGAAACACCATATATTTT
CDR3: CASRSGNTIYF

D: -
J: TRBJ1-2
length: 14
V: TRBV10-3
size: -
DNA: TGTGCCATCAGTGATTGGCAGACCAGCGATGGCTACACCTTC
CDR3: CAISDWQTSDGYTF

D: -
J: TRBJ1-1
length: 15
V: TRBV2
size: -
DNA: TGTGCCAGCAGTGATAGCAGGGGCGTGAACACTGAAGCTTTCTTT
CDR3: CASSDSRGVNTEAFF

D: -
J: TRBJ1-4
length: 16
V: TRBV4-1
size: -
DNA: TGCGCCAGCAGCCCCGTACCGGGACAAAGTTATGAAAAACTGTTTTTT
CDR3: CASSPVPGQSYEKLFF

D: TRBD1
J: TRBJ2-7
length: 15
V: TRBV5-6
size: -
DNA: TGTGCCAGCAGCACGGGACAGGGGGTGATTGGCGAGCAGTACTTC
CDR3: CASSTGQGVIGEQYF

D: -
J: TRBJ2-5
length: 12
V: TRBV19
size: -
DNA: TGTGCCAGTAGTAAGGCGGAAGAGACCCAGTACTTC
CDR3: CASSKAEETQYF

D: -
J: TRBJ2-3
length: 12
V: TRBV2
size: once
DNA: TGTGCCAGCAGAACGGACTCTGGTACGCAGTATTTT
CDR3: CASRTDSGTQYF

D: TRBD2
J: TRBJ2-7
length: 16
V: TRBV5-1
size: -
DNA: TGCGCCAGCAGCTTGGCCAAGGGCGGGAGGTCCTACGAGCAGTACTTC
CDR3: CASSLAKGGRSYEQYF

D: -
J: TRBJ1-1
length: 13
V: TRBV9
size: few
DNA: TGTGCCAGCAGCGTTCAGGGGAACACTGAAGCTTTCTTT
CDR3: CASSVQGNTEAFF

D: -
J: TRBJ1-1
length: 15
V: TRBV27
size: -
DNA: TGTGCCAGCAGGGGGACGGGTCTTTTGAACACTGAAGCTTTCTTT
CDR3: CASRGTGLLNTEAFF

D: TRBD2
J: TRBJ2-7
length: 15
V: TRBV6-1
size: -
DNA: TGTGCCAGCAGCGCAACTAGCGGGGGCTCCTACGAGCAGTACTTC
CDR3: CASSATSGGSYEQYF

D: -
J: TRBJ2-7
length: 13
V: TRBV28
size: -
DNA: TGTGCCAGCAGTCCGTCCGCCCGATACGAGCAGTACTTC
CDR3: CASSPSARYEQYF

D: -
J: TRBJ1-1
length: 14
V: TRBV11-1
size: -
DNA: TGTGCCAGCAGCCCGATAGACAAGAACACTGAAGCTTTCTTT
CDR3: CASSPIDKNTEAFF

D: -
J: TRBJ2-5
length: 13
V: TRBV11-3
size: -
DNA: TGTGCCAGCAGCTTAGTGTCCGCCGGGGCCCAGTACTTC
CDR3: CASSLVSAGAQYF

D: TRBD1
J: TRBJ2-1
length: 16
V: TRBV5-6
size: -
DNA: TGTGCCAGCAGCTTGGCCTACAGGGGGCTCTTGGGTGAGCAGTTCTTC
CDR3: CASSLAYRGLLGEQFF

D: TRBD2
J: TRBJ2-3
length: 17
V: TRBV5-1
size: -
DNA: TGCGCCAGCAGCTTGGGTAGCGGGGGGGCCGGGACAGATACGCAGTATTTT
CDR3: CASSLGSGGAGTDTQYF

D: -
J: TRBJ2-7
length: 15
V: TRBV11-3
size: -
DNA: TGTGCCAGCAGCATATTCAGGGGAAAGGTAGGCGAGCAGTACTTC
CDR3: CASSIFRGKVGEQYF

D: -
J: TRBJ1-6
length: 17
V: TRBV27
size: few
DNA: TGTGCCAGCAGTTTAGTCGGGGCGGCTATAGTGCATTCACCCCTCCACTTT
CDR3: CASSLVGAAIVHSPLHF

D: -
J: TRBJ1-1
length: 14
V: TRBV5-1
size: -
DNA: TGCGCCAGCAGCTTGGTTCGGGCCGGGGACGAAGCTTTCTTT
CDR3: CASSLVRAGDEAFF

D: -
J: TRBJ2-7
length: 16
V: TRBV6-5
size: -
DNA: TGTGCCAGCAGTTACTCGGGGGCAGACCCATCCTACGAGCAGTACTTC
CDR3: CASSYSGADPSYEQYF

D: TRBD1
J: TRBJ2-7
length: 15
V: TRBV7-9
size: -
DNA: TGTGCCAGCAGTTCATCGACAGGGCTCTCCTACGAGCAGTACTTC
CDR3: CASSSSTGLSYEQYF

D: -
J: TRBJ2-7
length: 13
V: TRBV19
size: -
DNA: TGTGCCAGTAGTACTAACAGGGTCGGCGAGCAGTACTTC
CDR3: CASSTNRVGEQYF

D: -
J: TRBJ1-2
length: 14
V: TRBV6-5
size: -
DNA: TGTGCCAGCAGTTACTCGTACCAGGGTGACGGCTGCACCTTC
CDR3: CASSYSYQGDGCTF

D: -
J: TRBJ1-4
length: 17
V: TRBV10-1
size: -
DNA: TGCGCCAGCAGTGATGCGGGGTTAGGAGGGTCTAATGAAAAACTGTTTTTT
CDR3: CASSDAGLGGSNEKLFF

D: -
J: TRBJ2-7
length: 13
V: TRBV6-1
size: -
DNA: TGTGCCAGCAGTGAAGCGCCGAGGTACGAGCAGTACTTC
CDR3: CASSEAPRYEQYF

D: -
J: TRBJ1-3
length: 14
V: TRBV6-1
size: -
DNA: TGTGCCAGCAGTGAAATGGGGTCTGGAAACACCATATATTTT
CDR3: CASSEMGSGNTIYF

D: TRBD1
J: TRBJ1-1
length: 17
V: TRBV10-3
size: -
DNA: TGTGCCATCAGTGAGTACCCACAGGGGTTCATGAACACTGAAGCTTTCTTT
CDR3: CAISEYPQGFMNTEAFF

D: TRBD1
J: TRBJ2-7
length: 15
V: TRBV27
size: -
DNA: TGTGCCAGCAGTTCCCCCCCGACAGGGTCCTCCGAGCAGTACTTC
CDR3: CASSSPPTGSSEQYF

D: -
J: TRBJ2-1
length: 15
V: TRBV5-1
size: -
DNA: TGCGCCAGCAGCTTCGTAGCGGCGACTTACAATGAGCAGTTCTTC
CDR3: CASSFVAATYNEQFF

D: TRBD1
J: TRBJ1-5
length: 15
V: TRBV5-8
size: once
DNA: TGTGCCAGCAGCTTGGACGGACAGGGCAATCAGCCCCAGCATTTT
CDR3: CASSLDGQGNQPQHF

D: -
J: TRBJ1-5
length: 13
V: TRBV6-5
size: few
DNA: TGTGCCAGCGCCAGGGCAGGCAATCAGCCCCAGCATTTT
CDR3: CASARAGNQPQHF

D: TRBD1
J: TRBJ1-5
length: 16
V: TRBV6-6
size: -
DNA: TGTGCCAGCAGTTACAGGGGGCGAGTCTCGGATCAGCCCCAGCATTTT
CDR3: CASSYRGRVSDQPQHF

D: -
J: TRBJ1-3
length: 15
V: TRBV4-3
size: -
DNA: TGCGCCAGCAGCCAAGGCTCCTCCTCTGGAAACACCATATATTTT
CDR3: CASSQGSSSGNTIYF

D: -
J: TRBJ1-2
length: 14
V: TRBV27
size: -
DNA: TGTGCCAGCAGTTTAAACGGCGGAGTTTATGGCTACACCTTC
CDR3: CASSLNGGVYGYTF